This T cell receptor beta chain was recovered during a study of T cell responses to AZD1222 COVID-19 vaccine. This clone was observed a few times. The germline V and J ends were trimmed by 1 base and 6 bases, with 9 bases remaining between them. The germline V gene encodes CDR1 LGHNA and CDR2 YNFKEQ. The CDR3 is 13 residues long. This table comes from immunoSEQ multiplex PCR, and its TCRdb copy is limited to in-frame clones, with some not included. The sample consists of some 120,000 clones, roughly 87% of them appearing once. The sequence derives from an adult who received the AZD1222 COVID-19 vaccine. The chain recombines TRBV4-2 with TRBJ1-1, with D unresolved. The sequencing used peripheral blood, collected 28 days after the second AZD1222 dose. This chain's CDR3 is CASSQVGSPEAFF. The CDR3 bases are TGTGCCAGCAGCCAAGTAGGGTCGCCTGAAGCTTTCTTT.